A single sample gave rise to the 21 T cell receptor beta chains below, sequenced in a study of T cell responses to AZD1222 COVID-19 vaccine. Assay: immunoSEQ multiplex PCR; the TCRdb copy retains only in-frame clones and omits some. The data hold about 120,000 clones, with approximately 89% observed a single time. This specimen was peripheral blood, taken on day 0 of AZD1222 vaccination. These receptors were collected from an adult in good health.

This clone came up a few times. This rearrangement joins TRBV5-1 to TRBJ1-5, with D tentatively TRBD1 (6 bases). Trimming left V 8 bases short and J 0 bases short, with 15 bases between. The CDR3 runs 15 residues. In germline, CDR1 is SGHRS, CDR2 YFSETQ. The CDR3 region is CASLGGVTSNQPQHF. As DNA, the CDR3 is TGCGCCAGTCTAGGGGGGGTGACTAGCAATCAGCCCCAGCATTTT.

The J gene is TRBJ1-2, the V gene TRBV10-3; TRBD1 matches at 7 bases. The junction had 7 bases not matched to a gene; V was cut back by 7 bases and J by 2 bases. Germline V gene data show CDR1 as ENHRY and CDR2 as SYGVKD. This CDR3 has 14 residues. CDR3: CAINQGQENYGYTF. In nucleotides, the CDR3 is TGTGCCATCAACCAAGGACAGGAGAACTATGGCTACACCTTC.

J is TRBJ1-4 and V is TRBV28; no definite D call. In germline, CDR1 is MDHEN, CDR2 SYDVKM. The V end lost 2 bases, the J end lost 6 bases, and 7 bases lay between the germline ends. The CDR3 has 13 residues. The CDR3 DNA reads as TGTGCCAGCAGTTTACGGGATCATGAAAAACTGTTTTTT. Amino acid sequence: CASSLRDHEKLFF.

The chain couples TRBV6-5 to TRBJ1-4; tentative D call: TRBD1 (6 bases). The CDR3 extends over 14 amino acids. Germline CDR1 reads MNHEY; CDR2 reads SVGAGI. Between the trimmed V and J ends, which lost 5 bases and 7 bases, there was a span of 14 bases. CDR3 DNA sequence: TGTGCCAGCAGTACACAGGGTTCGGGTGAAAAACTGTTTTTT. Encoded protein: CASSTQGSGEKLFF.

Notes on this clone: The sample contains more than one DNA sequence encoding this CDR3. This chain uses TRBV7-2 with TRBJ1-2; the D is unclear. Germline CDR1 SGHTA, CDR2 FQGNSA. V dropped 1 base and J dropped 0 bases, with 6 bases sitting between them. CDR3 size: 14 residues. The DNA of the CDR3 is TGTGCCAGCAGCTTAGGGACGGCTAACTATGGCTACACCTTC. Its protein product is CASSLGTANYGYTF.

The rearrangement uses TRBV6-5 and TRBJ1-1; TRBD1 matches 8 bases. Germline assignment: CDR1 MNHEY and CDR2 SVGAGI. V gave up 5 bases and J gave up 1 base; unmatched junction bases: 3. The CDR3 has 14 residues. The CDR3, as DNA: TGTGCCAGCAGTCCGGACAGGGCGAACACTGAAGCTTTCTTT. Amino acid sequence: CASSPDRANTEAFF.

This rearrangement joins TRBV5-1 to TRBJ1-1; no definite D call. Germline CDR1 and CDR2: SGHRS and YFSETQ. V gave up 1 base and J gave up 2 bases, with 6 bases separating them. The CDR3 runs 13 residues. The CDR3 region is CASSLNSNTEAFF. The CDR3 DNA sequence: TGCGCCAGCAGCTTGAACAGTAACACTGAAGCTTTCTTT.

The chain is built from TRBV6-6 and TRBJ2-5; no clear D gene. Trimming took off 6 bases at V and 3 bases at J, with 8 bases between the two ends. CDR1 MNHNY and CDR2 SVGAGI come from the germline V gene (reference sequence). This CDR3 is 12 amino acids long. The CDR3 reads CASSRNEETQYF. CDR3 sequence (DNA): TGTGCCAGCAGCCGGAACGAAGAGACCCAGTACTTC.

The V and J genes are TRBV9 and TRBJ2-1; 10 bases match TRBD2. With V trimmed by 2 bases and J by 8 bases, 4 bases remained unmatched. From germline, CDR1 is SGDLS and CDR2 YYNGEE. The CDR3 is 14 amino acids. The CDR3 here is CASSVLGTSDEQFF. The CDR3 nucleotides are TGTGCCAGCAGCGTTCTTGGGACTAGCGATGAGCAGTTCTTC.

CDR3 loop: CASSSWTGEGYTF. Here the CDR3 DNA reads TGTGCCAGCAGCTCGTGGACAGGGGAAGGCTACACCTTC. The gene calls are TRBV7-9 and TRBJ1-2; 9 bases line up with TRBD1. Germline values: CDR1 SEHNR, CDR2 FQNEAQ (reference sequence). The CDR3 has 13 amino acids. V lost 4 bases, J lost 8 bases, and 5 bases stayed unmatched.

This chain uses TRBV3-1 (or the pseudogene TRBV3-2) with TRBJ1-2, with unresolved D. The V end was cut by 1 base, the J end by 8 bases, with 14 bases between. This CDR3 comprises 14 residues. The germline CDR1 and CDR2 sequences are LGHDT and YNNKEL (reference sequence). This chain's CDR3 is CASSQGGPRGGYTF. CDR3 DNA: TGTGCCAGCAGCCAAGGAGGCCCCCGCGGGGGCTACACCTTC.

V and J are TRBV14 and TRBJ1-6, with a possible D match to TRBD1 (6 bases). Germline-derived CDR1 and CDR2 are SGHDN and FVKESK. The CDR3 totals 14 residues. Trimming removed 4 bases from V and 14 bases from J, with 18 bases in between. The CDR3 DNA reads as TGTGCCAGCAGCCGGGGACACACTAATTCGGCCCTCCACTTT. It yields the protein CASSRGHTNSALHF.

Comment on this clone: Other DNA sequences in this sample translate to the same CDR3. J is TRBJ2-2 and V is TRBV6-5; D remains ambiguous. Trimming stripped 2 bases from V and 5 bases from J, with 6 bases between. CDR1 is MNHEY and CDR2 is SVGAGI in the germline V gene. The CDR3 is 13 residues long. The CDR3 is CASSYGPTGELFF. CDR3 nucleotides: TGTGCCAGCAGTTACGGTCCGACCGGGGAGCTGTTTTTT.

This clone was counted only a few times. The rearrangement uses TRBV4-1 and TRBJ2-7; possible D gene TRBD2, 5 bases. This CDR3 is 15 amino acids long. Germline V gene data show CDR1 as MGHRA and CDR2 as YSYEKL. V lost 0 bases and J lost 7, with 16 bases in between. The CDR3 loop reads CASSQEETIGGEQYF. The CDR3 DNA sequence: TGCGCCAGCAGCCAAGAGGAGACTATCGGTGGGGAGCAGTACTTC.

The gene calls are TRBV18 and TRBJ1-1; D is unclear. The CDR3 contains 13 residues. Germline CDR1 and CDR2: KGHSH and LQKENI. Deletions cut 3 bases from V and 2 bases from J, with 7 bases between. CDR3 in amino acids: CASSPSGNTEAFF. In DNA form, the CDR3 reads TGTGCCAGCTCACCGTCAGGAAACACTGAAGCTTTCTTT.

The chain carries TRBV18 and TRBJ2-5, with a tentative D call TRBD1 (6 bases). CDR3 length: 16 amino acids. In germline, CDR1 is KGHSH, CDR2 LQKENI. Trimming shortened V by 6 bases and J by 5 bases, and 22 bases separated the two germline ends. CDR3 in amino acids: CASSPLTDRRVETQYF. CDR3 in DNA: TGTGCCAGCTCTCCCCTCACAGACAGGCGGGTCGAGACCCAGTACTTC.

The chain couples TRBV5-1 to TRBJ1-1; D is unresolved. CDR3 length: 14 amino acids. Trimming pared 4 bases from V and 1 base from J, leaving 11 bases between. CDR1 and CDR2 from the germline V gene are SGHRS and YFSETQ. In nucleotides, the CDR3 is TGCGCCAGCAGCGGGCAGAACTGGAACACTGAAGCTTTCTTT. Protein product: CASSGQNWNTEAFF.

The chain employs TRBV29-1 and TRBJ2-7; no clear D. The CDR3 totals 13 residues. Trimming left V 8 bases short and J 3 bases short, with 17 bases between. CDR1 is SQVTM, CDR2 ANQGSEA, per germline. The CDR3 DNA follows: TGCAGCTGGCCGGCAGCTCGGAGCTACGAGCAGTACTTC. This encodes CSWPAARSYEQYF.

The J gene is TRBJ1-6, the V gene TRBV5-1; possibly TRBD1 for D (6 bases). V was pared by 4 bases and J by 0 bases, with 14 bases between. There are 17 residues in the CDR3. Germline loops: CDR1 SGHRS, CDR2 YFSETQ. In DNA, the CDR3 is TGCGCCAGCAGCCTTCGGACAGCGAGCTCCTATAATTCACCCCTCCACTTT. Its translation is CASSLRTASSYNSPLHF.

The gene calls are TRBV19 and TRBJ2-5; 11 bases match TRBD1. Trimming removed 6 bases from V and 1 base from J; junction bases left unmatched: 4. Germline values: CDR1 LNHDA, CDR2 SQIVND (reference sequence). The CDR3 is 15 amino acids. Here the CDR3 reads CASRSGQGVQETQYF. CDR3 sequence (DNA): TGTGCCAGTAGGTCGGGACAGGGGGTCCAAGAGACCCAGTACTTC.

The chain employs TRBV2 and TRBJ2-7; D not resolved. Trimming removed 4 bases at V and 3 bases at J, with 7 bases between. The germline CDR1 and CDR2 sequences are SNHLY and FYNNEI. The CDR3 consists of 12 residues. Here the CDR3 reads CASSGLLYEQYF. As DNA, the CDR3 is TGTGCCAGCAGTGGTCTCCTCTACGAGCAGTACTTC.